The 15 T cell receptor beta chains given below trace back to one sample, sequenced in a study of identical twins. In TCRdb, the 5' RACE reads were re-called with MiXCR into one record per CDR3 protein. The repertoire includes 200,000 to 250,000 distinct CDR3 sequences, over 11% of them detected once, and 8.8% sits in the top ten. The sequencing input was memory (CD45RO+) T cells sorted from blood. Receptors originate from a young woman in good health.

This clonotype occurred a few times. The V gene is TRBV7-9, the J gene TRBJ2-1; D unresolved. V lost 4 bases to trimming and J lost 1 base, with 14 bases between them. CDR1 is SEHNR and CDR2 is FQNEAQ in the germline V gene (reference sequence). The CDR3 runs 16 residues. For the CDR3, the DNA is TGTGCCAGCAGCTCTTCACTCGCGGAGTCCTACAATGAGCAGTTCTTC. This encodes CASSSSLAESYNEQFF. Looking up the rest from reference TRBV7-9 and TRBJ2-1 gives the full variable domain: DTGVSQNPRHKITKRGQNVTFRCDPISEHNRLYWYRQTLGQGPEFLTYFQNEAQLEKSRLLSDRFSAERPKGSFSTLEIQRTEQGDSAMYLCASSSSLAESYNEQFFGPGTRLTVL.

This clonotype was detected a few times. J is TRBJ2-1 and V is TRBV5-4; TRBD2 agrees at 9 bases. Trimming at V came to 4 bases and at J to 9 bases, leaving 5 bases not matched to a gene. Germline V gene data show CDR1 as SGHNT and CDR2 as YYREEE (reference sequence). CDR3 length: 13 amino acids. DNA of the CDR3: TGTGCCAGCAGCCCAGCGGGGGGTAGTGAGCAGTTCTTC. It specifies CASSPAGGSEQFF.

This clonotype was picked up a small number of times. The rearrangement joins TRBV6-5 to TRBJ2-7; no reliable D call. The V end was cut by 4 bases, the J end by 3 bases, with 10 bases between. CDR1 is MNHEY and CDR2 is SVGAGI in the germline V gene. CDR3 length equals 13 residues. The CDR3 loop reads CASSSPWNYEQYF. CDR3 nucleotide sequence: TGTGCCAGCAGTTCCCCTTGGAACTACGAGCAGTACTTC.

J is TRBJ2-3 and V is TRBV6-2 or TRBV6-3; 9 positions agree with TRBD2. The germline CDR1 and CDR2 sequences are MNHEY and SVGEGT. The ends lost 6 bases at V and 0 bases at J; junction bases unmatched: 7. The CDR3 has 16 amino acids. CDR3 sequence (DNA): TGTGCCAGCAGCCTACGACTAGCGGAGAGCACAGATACGCAGTATTTT. Translated, it gives CASSLRLAESTDTQYF.

The chain is built from TRBV15 and TRBJ1-5; D unclear. The CDR3 contains 8 residues. Germline V gives CDR1 LNHNV, CDR2 YYDKDF (reference sequence). In DNA, the CDR3 is TGTGGAAATCAGCCCCAGCATTTT. Its protein product is CGNQPQHF.

This clonotype was detected only a few times. The CDR3 spells CASSDVAGGTDTQYF. CDR3 in DNA: TGTGCCAGCAGTGACGTGGCTGGGGGCACAGATACGCAGTATTTT. The rearrangement joins TRBV6-4 to TRBJ2-3; no reliable D call. The germline V gene encodes CDR1 MRHNA and CDR2 SNTAGT. The CDR3 runs to 15 residues. V dropped 2 bases and J dropped 1 base, with 10 bases sitting between them.

This clonotype was counted a few times. CDR3 DNA: TGTGCCAGCAGCTCTTACCGGGAAAGGGATGAAAAACTGTTTTTT. It yields the protein CASSSYRERDEKLFF. V is TRBV5-6 and J is TRBJ1-4; D unresolved. Trimming pared 3 bases from V and 6 bases from J, leaving 15 bases between. The CDR3 length is 15 residues. Germline V lookup: CDR1 SGHDT, CDR2 YYEEEE.

This clonotype occurred a few times. The chain is built from TRBV20-1 and TRBJ2-7; 12 bases line up with TRBD2. The J segment lost 6 bases and the V segment lost 6 bases, leaving 9 bases of the junction unmatched. Germline CDR1 and CDR2: DFQATT and SNEGSKA (reference sequence). The CDR3 covers 14 residues. The DNA for the CDR3 is TGCAGTGCCCCTCGACTAGCGGGAGAAAGCGAGCAGTACTTC. The encoded protein is CSAPRLAGESEQYF.

This clonotype has only a few counts. The chain is built from TRBV12-3 or TRBV12-4 and TRBJ2-3, with 9 bases aligning to TRBD1. V shed 5 bases and J 1 base; nucleotides not matched to a gene: 4. The CDR3 length is 15 residues. The DNA of the CDR3 is TGTGCCAGCAGTCGAGGGGACAGGGGCACAGATACGCAGTATTTT. The encoded protein is CASSRGDRGTDTQYF.

The sample holds a few counts of this clonotype. The J gene is TRBJ2-7, the V gene TRBV27, with 9 bases identical to TRBD1. From germline, CDR1 is MNHEY and CDR2 SMNVEV (reference sequence). This CDR3 is 14 amino acids long. Trimming at V came to 6 bases and at J to 0 bases, leaving 3 bases not matched to a gene. The CDR3 coding sequence is TGTGCCAGCAGGATGACAGGGGGCTCCTACGAGCAGTACTTC. Protein: CASRMTGGSYEQYF.

This clonotype was observed a handful of times. CDR3 sequence (DNA): TGTGCCAGCAGCTTAGAACCCGGACTAGATTCGGCGCAGTATTTT. Translated: CASSLEPGLDSAQYF. The chain employs TRBV11-2 and TRBJ2-3; 7 nucleotides align to TRBD2. Per the germline V gene, CDR1 is SGHAT and CDR2 is FQNNGV. This CDR3 spans 15 amino acids. The trim removed 0 bases at V and 10 bases at J, leaving 10 bases unmatched.

V is TRBV9 and J is TRBJ2-7; D uncertain. Trimming left V 0 bases short and J 3 bases short, with 13 bases between. The CDR3 covers 15 residues. Germline CDR1 and CDR2: SGDLS and YYNGEE. The DNA for the CDR3 is TGTGCCAGCAGCGTAGGGGTCACGCAAGACTACGAGCAGTACTTC. It translates to CASSVGVTQDYEQYF.

J is TRBJ2-7 and V is TRBV6-1; D is perhaps TRBD1 (5 bases). This CDR3 contains 14 residues. Germline CDR1 and CDR2: MNHNS and SASEGT. The germline V and J ends were trimmed by 6 bases and 2 bases, with 14 bases remaining between them. CDR3 in amino acids: CASSPRGTAYEQYF. CDR3 in DNA: TGTGCCAGCAGCCCTAGGGGTACCGCCTACGAGCAGTACTTC.

With regard to this clonotype: Being one base from a much bigger clone, this may be a read error. The V call is TRBV20-1, the J call TRBJ2-5; tentative D call: TRBD2 (5 bases). The CDR3 runs to 11 residues. From germline, CDR1 is DFQATT and CDR2 SNEGSKA (reference sequence). The CDR3 here is CGARLTQTQYF. CDR3 nucleotide sequence: TGCGGTGCTAGACTAACTCAGACCCAGTACTTC.

Only a few counts were recorded for this clonotype. The gene calls are TRBV6-5 and TRBJ1-1; D gene unclear. Trimming removed 0 bases from V and 1 base from J, with 12 bases in between. The germline V gene encodes CDR1 MNHEY and CDR2 SVGAGI. The CDR3 totals 16 residues. CDR3 sequence (DNA): TGTGCCAGCAGTTACTCGATATCTAGACCGAACACTGAAGCTTTCTTT. Encoded protein: CASSYSISRPNTEAFF.